These T cell receptor beta chains were read from a single sample in a study of shared clonotypes between healthy human individuals. Only in-frame clones appear in the TCRdb table, and some are missing; sequencing was by immunoSEQ multiplex PCR. Seen here are about 2 million clones, less than 95% observed once, and the top ten hold 1% to 1.3%. The sample taken for sequencing was naive CD8+ T cells sorted from blood. The receptors derive from a man aged 18-30 years in good health. CDR3s include the opening cysteine and the closing phenylalanine or tryptophan. The D gene is left open where the match is weak. Clone size is not always given. Where it is, it says once, few, many or a class for expanded clones.

v_call	j_call	clone_size	d_call	cdr3_nt	cdr3_aa
TRBV2	TRBJ2-1	-	-	TGTGCCAGCAGTGAAGCGCTTTGGGGAGAGCAGTTCTTC	CASSEALWGEQFF
TRBV6-1	TRBJ2-1	-	TRBD1	TGTGCCAGCAGTGAAGTCGGGACAGGGGGAGATGAGCAGTTCTTC	CASSEVGTGGDEQFF
TRBV28	TRBJ2-2	-	-	TGTGCCAGCAGTTTTTACCCCGAGGGGACCACCGGGGAGCTGTTTTTT	CASSFYPEGTTGELFF
TRBV6-1	TRBJ2-5	-	-	TGTGCCAGCACGGACGTGGCTCCGGAGACCCAGTACTTC	CASTDVAPETQYF
TRBV9	TRBJ1-2	-	TRBD1	TGTGCCAGCAGCGTAGCGAGTCAGACAGGGGCTGGTGGCTACACCTTC	CASSVASQTGAGGYTF
TRBV4-1	TRBJ2-7	once	TRBD2	TGCGCCAGCAGCCAAGCGGGAGGGGGAGGCCTCTACGAGCAGTACTTC	CASSQAGGGGLYEQYF
TRBV29-1	TRBJ1-2	-	-	TGCAGCGTTGAAGATTTCGAAGGCAGGGCTCACTATGGCTACACCTTC	CSVEDFEGRAHYGYTF
TRBV10-2	TRBJ1-1	-	-	TGCGCCAGCAGTGACCAATTTACAGGTAACACTGAAGCTTTCTTT	CASSDQFTGNTEAFF
TRBV4-1	TRBJ2-7	-	TRBD2	TGCGCCAGCAGCCAAGGCCTAGCGGGAGGTTGGGAGCAGTACTTC	CASSQGLAGGWEQYF
TRBV14	TRBJ2-3	-	TRBD1	TGTGCCAGCAGCCAAAAACAGGGGGCACTCACAGATACGCAGTATTTT	CASSQKQGALTDTQYF
TRBV13	TRBJ2-1	-	-	TGTGCCAGCAGCTTAGGTACGCCCGGACTTCAGTTCTTC	CASSLGTPGLQFF
TRBV7-9	TRBJ2-7	-	TRBD1	TGTGCCAGCAGCCCCAGGACAGGGGAAGCCTACGAGCAGTACTTC	CASSPRTGEAYEQYF
TRBV7-9	TRBJ2-7	-	-	TGTGCCAGCAGCCCCCCCCCAGGGAGTACAAGGGAGCAGTACTTC	CASSPPPGSTREQYF
TRBV4-1	TRBJ1-5	-	-	TGCGCCAGCAGCCAAGACTCTGGGCAGCCCCAGCATTTT	CASSQDSGQPQHF
TRBV5-3	TRBJ1-5	-	-	TGTGCCCGGCCGGCTCAGGGTTATAGCAATCAGCCCCAGCATTTT	CARPAQGYSNQPQHF
TRBV9	TRBJ1-5	-	TRBD1	TGTGCCAGCAGCGATGGGACAGGAGGGACGCCCCAGCATTTT	CASSDGTGGTPQHF
TRBV13	TRBJ1-2	-	TRBD1	TGTGCCAGCAGCCTAGGGGACAGGGAAGGCGGCTACACCTTC	CASSLGDREGGYTF
TRBV9	TRBJ2-2	-	-	TGTGCCAGCAGCCTCCAAGAGGCCTCGAACACCGGGGAGCTGTTTTTT	CASSLQEASNTGELFF
TRBV28	TRBJ2-1	-	-	TGTGCCAGCAGTTTACGCTCCGGGACACGCTCCTACAATGAGCAGTTCTTC	CASSLRSGTRSYNEQFF
TRBV29-1	TRBJ2-7	-	-	TGCAGCGTTGAAGGAGGCCCACCCTACGAGCAGTACTTC	CSVEGGPPYEQYF
TRBV5-6	TRBJ1-1	-	TRBD1	TGTGCCAGCAGCCCCGGGACAGGGATCCCTGGGGCTTTCTTT	CASSPGTGIPGAFF
TRBV28	TRBJ2-3	-	TRBD2	TGTGCCAGCAGTACGGGACTAGCGGGATCATTTTATACGCAGTATTTT	CASSTGLAGSFYTQYF
TRBV2	TRBJ2-1	-	TRBD2	TGTGCCAGCAGGTTGACTAGCGGGGGCACAGTCAATGAGCAGTTCTTC	CASRLTSGGTVNEQFF
TRBV2	TRBJ2-7	-	TRBD2	TGTGCCAGCAGTGAAGCGCTTCCGGGAGGGGGGTACGAGCAGTACTTC	CASSEALPGGGYEQYF
TRBV10-3	TRBJ2-3	-	-	TGTGCCATCAGTGAGTCGGTTCCCGAGCCGGCAGATACGCAGTATTTT	CAISESVPEPADTQYF
TRBV6-5	TRBJ2-1	-	TRBD1	TGTGCCAGCAGTCTCCGGGACAGGGCCTACAATGAGCAGTTCTTC	CASSLRDRAYNEQFF
TRBV2	TRBJ2-1	once	-	TGTGCCAGCAGTGAAGGGGCTACGTCGGAGGATGAGCAGTTCTTC	CASSEGATSEDEQFF
TRBV29-1	TRBJ2-1	-	-	TGCAGCGTTGAAGAGGGACAAGGCTCCTACAATGAGCAGTTCTTC	CSVEEGQGSYNEQFF
TRBV11-2	TRBJ1-1	-	-	TGTGCCAGCAGCTCCGCGGTGGGGGGGTATGCTGAAGCTTTCTTT	CASSSAVGGYAEAFF
TRBV11-2	TRBJ1-2	-	TRBD1	TGTGCCAGCAGCTTAGATCCCCGGACAGGGGGCCCTGGCTACACCTTC	CASSLDPRTGGPGYTF
TRBV7-2	TRBJ2-7	-	TRBD2	TGTGCCAGCAGCTGGGGACTAGCGGGAGGGCAGGAGCAGTACTTC	CASSWGLAGGQEQYF
TRBV29-1	TRBJ2-7	-	TRBD1	TGCAGCGTTGAAGAAACCTGGACAGGGCGAGGCGAGCAGTACTTC	CSVEETWTGRGEQYF
TRBV9	TRBJ2-5	-	TRBD2	TGTGCCAGCAGCACCGGGACTAGCGGGAGTGAGGTCCAGTACTTC	CASSTGTSGSEVQYF
TRBV7-9	TRBJ2-7	-	-	TGTGCCAGCAGCGCGGGCGGCGAGACTAGGGGGTACGAGCAGTACTTC	CASSAGGETRGYEQYF
TRBV9	TRBJ2-2	-	-	TGTGCCAGCAGCGCCCACTCTCAGGGGATAGACACCGGGGAGCTGTTTTTT	CASSAHSQGIDTGELFF
TRBV6-1	TRBJ1-2	-	-	TGTGCCAGCAGTGCGGTCGGCTACACCTTC	CASSAVGYTF
TRBV7-6	TRBJ2-1	-	TRBD2	TGTGCCAGCAGCCAGGGAAGGACTAGCGGGAGTAACTATGAGCAGTTCTTC	CASSQGRTSGSNYEQFF
TRBV11-2	TRBJ1-1	-	-	TGTGCCAGCAGCTTAGATCTCATGAACACTGAAGCTTTCTTT	CASSLDLMNTEAFF
TRBV20-1	TRBJ2-1	-	-	TGCAGTGCCTCGTCCAATGAGCAGTTCTTC	CSASSNEQFF
TRBV19	TRBJ2-7	-	-	TGTGCCAGTAGTAGGCCAGGGAGCAACGAGCAGTACTTC	CASSRPGSNEQYF
TRBV30	TRBJ2-7	-	TRBD2	TGTGCCTGGAGTCAGCGGGAGCTCTTCAACGAGCAGTACTTC	CAWSQRELFNEQYF
TRBV5-4	TRBJ1-1	-	-	TGTGCCAGCAGCTTCTTTGGAGTGGGTGAAGCTTTCTTT	CASSFFGVGEAFF
TRBV5-1	TRBJ2-1	-	TRBD2	TGCGCCAGCAGCTTGGCGGGAGGGTTGGGTAATGAGCAGTTCTTC	CASSLAGGLGNEQFF
TRBV15	TRBJ1-2	-	-	TGTGCCACCAGCAGAGAGGAGGGGCACGACTATGGCTACACCTTC	CATSREEGHDYGYTF
TRBV25-1	TRBJ1-1	-	-	TGTGCCAGCAGTGGACGTCGGGAGCCTCCGAAGAACACTGAAGCTTTCTTT	CASSGRREPPKNTEAFF
TRBV20-1	TRBJ2-3	few	-	TGCAGTGCTATGATTATAGATACGCAGTATTTT	CSAMIIDTQYF
TRBV27	TRBJ2-5	-	-	TGTGCCAGCAGTGTCCTCAGGGGTGTGGAGGAGACCCAGTACTTC	CASSVLRGVEETQYF
TRBV5-1	TRBJ1-6	-	-	TGCGCCAGCAGGCTGGCTTGGTCATCCTATAATTCACCCCTCCACTTT	CASRLAWSSYNSPLHF
TRBV7-8	TRBJ2-3	-	TRBD2	TGTGCCAGCAGCTCCCCTACTAGCGGGAGCTCCTTCAGGGGCACAGATACGCAGTATTTT	CASSSPTSGSSFRGTDTQYF
TRBV9	TRBJ1-1	once	-	TGTGCCAGCAGCACCCAGACAGGCTGGGGGAACACTGAAGCTTTCTTT	CASSTQTGWGNTEAFF
TRBV5-6	TRBJ1-1	-	-	TGTGCCAGCAGCTTGGACACCGCGAACACTGAAGCTTTCTTT	CASSLDTANTEAFF
TRBV7-2	TRBJ2-1	-	-	TGTGCCAGCAGCTTAGCGGATCACAATGAGCAGTTCTTC	CASSLADHNEQFF
TRBV4-1	TRBJ2-7	-	TRBD1	TGCGCCAGCAGCCAAGTTGGGACAGGGACGTACGAGCAGTACTTC	CASSQVGTGTYEQYF
TRBV7-9	TRBJ1-1	-	TRBD1	TGTGCCAGCAGCTCCCGGGACAGGGAACATACTGAAGCTTTCTTT	CASSSRDREHTEAFF
TRBV7-2	TRBJ2-7	-	-	TGTGCCAGCAGCTGGGTCGAGACCTACGAGCAGTACTTC	CASSWVETYEQYF
TRBV10-3	TRBJ2-7	-	-	TGTGCCATCAGTGAAGAGTCCTACGAGCAGTACTTC	CAISEESYEQYF
TRBV29-1	TRBJ2-7	-	-	TGCAGCGTCTACTATGGGGGCTACGAGCAGTACTTC	CSVYYGGYEQYF
TRBV7-9	TRBJ2-5	once	TRBD2	TGTGCCAGCAGCTTAGCGTCGGCGGGAGGCCTAGAGACCCAGTACTTC	CASSLASAGGLETQYF
TRBV30	TRBJ2-3	-	-	TGTGCCTGGAGTGTCATGGCCCCTCTCACAGATACGCAGTATTTT	CAWSVMAPLTDTQYF